Listed here are 6 T cell receptor beta chains from one sample, sequenced in a study of cytomegalovirus exposure and HLA in healthy donors. A multiplex PCR was run with 60 Vbeta primers and 13 Jbeta primers. Using immunoSEQ multiplex PCR, the repertoire was profiled, and TCRdb retains in-frame clones only, with some absent. Among fewer than 120,000 clones listed, around 87% were seen once. The sequencing input was PBMCs. These receptor sequences come from a middle-aged man in good health and CMV-seronegative.

This clone was picked up a small number of times. This chain uses TRBV7-9 with TRBJ1-3; D gene ambiguous. Trimming removed 2 bases at V and 2 bases at J, with 10 bases between. CDR3 length: 15 amino acids. Germline values: CDR1 SEHNR, CDR2 FQNEAQ (reference sequence). The CDR3 coding sequence is TGTGCCAGCAGCTTAAAGACATACGCTGGAAACACCATATATTTT. Translating gives CASSLKTYAGNTIYF.

This chain joins TRBV6-1 and TRBJ1-2; 10 nucleotides align to TRBD1. CDR1 MNHNS and CDR2 SASEGT come from the germline V gene. The CDR3 has 15 residues. Unmatched junction bases numbered 7, after V lost 4 bases and J lost 5 bases. CDR3: CASSGRTGGLYGYTF. In DNA, the CDR3 is TGTGCCAGCAGTGGCAGGACAGGGGGACTTTATGGCTACACCTTC.

The chain uses TRBV7-7 and TRBJ1-6, with D perhaps matching TRBD1 (5 bases). Germline V gene lookup returns CDR1 SSHAT and CDR2 FNYEAQ (reference sequence). The ends were cut back, 3 bases at V and 12 bases at J, with 18 bases in the middle. CDR3 size: 15 residues. CDR3 coding DNA: TGTGCCAGCAGCTTTGGGGGGGACCAGGAGAGACCCCTCCACTTT. Protein sequence: CASSFGGDQERPLHF.

J is TRBJ1-1 and V is TRBV14; D gene unclear. There are 15 residues in the CDR3. V was clipped by 3 bases and J by 3 bases, with 14 bases between them. Germline V gives CDR1 SGHDN, CDR2 FVKESK. The CDR3: CASSHLRGKDTEAFF. CDR3 bases: TGTGCCAGCAGCCACCTGAGAGGGAAGGACACTGAAGCTTTCTTT.

This sequence joins TRBV19 and TRBJ1-2; possible D gene TRBD1, 6 bases. This CDR3 has 14 amino acids. Germline CDR1 reads LNHDA; CDR2 reads SQIVND (reference sequence). The V end was cut by 6 bases, the J end by 0 bases, with 11 bases between. CDR3 region: CASRTTGANYGYTF. The CDR3 nucleotides are TGTGCCAGTAGAACGACAGGAGCTAACTATGGCTACACCTTC.

V is TRBV11-1 and J is TRBJ1-6; D gene ambiguous. Germline CDR1 reads SGHAT; CDR2 reads FQDESV (reference sequence). Trimming took off 1 base at V and 10 bases at J, with 8 bases between the two ends. CDR3 size: 13 residues. The CDR3 DNA follows: TGTGCCAGCAGCTTAGTCACGGTCTCACCCCTCCACTTT. Its translation is CASSLVTVSPLHF.